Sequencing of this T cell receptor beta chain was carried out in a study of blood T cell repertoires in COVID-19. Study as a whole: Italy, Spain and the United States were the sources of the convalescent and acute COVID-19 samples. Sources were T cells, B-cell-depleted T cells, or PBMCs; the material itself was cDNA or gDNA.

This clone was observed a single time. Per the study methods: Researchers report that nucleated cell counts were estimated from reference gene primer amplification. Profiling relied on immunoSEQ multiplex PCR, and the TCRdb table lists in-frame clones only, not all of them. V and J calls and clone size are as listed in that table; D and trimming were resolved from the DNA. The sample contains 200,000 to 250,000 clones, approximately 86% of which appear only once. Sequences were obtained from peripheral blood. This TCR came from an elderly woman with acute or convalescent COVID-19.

CDR3 sequence reads: CASTGTGGNSPLHF. As DNA, the CDR3 is TGTGCCAGTACCGGGACAGGGGGTAATTCACCCCTCCACTTT. The chain recombines TRBV19 with TRBJ1-6; 11 bases align to TRBD1. The V and J ends lost 7 bases and 6 bases, in that order; junction bases with no gene match: 2. This CDR3 contains 14 residues. CDR1 LNHDA and CDR2 SQIVND come from the germline V gene (reference sequence). The variable domain in full, completed from reference TRBV19 and TRBJ1-6, reads DGGITQSPKYLFRKEGQNVTLSCEQNLNHDAMYWYRQDPGQGLRLIYYSQIVNDFQKGDIAEGYSVSREKKESFPLTVTSAQKNPTAFYLCASTGTGGNSPLHFGNGTRLTVT.